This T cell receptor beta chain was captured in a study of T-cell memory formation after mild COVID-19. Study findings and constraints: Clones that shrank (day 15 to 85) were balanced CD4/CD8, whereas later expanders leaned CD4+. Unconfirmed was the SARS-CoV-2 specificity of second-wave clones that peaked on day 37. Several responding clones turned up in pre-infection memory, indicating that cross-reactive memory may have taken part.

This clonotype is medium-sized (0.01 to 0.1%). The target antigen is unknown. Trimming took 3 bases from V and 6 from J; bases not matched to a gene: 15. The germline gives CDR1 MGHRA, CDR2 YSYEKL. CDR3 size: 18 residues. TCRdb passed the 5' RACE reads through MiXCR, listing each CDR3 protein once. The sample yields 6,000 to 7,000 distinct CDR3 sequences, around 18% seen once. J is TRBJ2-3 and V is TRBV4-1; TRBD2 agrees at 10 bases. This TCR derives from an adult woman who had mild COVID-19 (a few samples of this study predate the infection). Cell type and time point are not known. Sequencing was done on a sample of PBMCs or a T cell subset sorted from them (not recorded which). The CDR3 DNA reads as TGCGCCAGCAGCCAGGTTACTCATAGCGGGGGGACCCCGGATACGCAGTATTTT. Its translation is CASSQVTHSGGTPDTQYF.